This record covers a single TCR beta chain. Antigen: not known. TCRdb passed the 5' RACE reads through MiXCR, listing each CDR3 protein once. This sample has tens of thousands of distinct CDR3 sequences, with 16% found just once. Per the germline V gene, CDR1 is SGHRS and CDR2 is YFSETQ. This CDR3 is built from 16 residues. J was trimmed by 7 bases and V by 4 bases; bases with no gene match: 11. The sample belongs to a study of CD8 T cells in ankylosing spondylitis. Whole-study results and caveats: Typical of ankylosing spondylitis blood, it appeared, was a TCR beta motif of eight highly homologous variants. Some of these motif variants have turned up before, in reports on reactive arthritis synovial fluid and blood.

This sequence joins TRBV5-1 and TRBJ2-1; 10 bases match TRBD2. The sequencing sample was made of blood. This clonotype originated in a male donor with ankylosing spondylitis or in good health (not recorded which). The CDR3 coding sequence is TGCGCCAGCAGCCCAGGCAGCGGGGGGGCAGATAATGAGCAGTTCTTC. This codes for CASSPGSGGADNEQFF.